The clone carrying this T cell receptor beta chain was counted between two and nine times. No antigen is known for it. The sample is drawn from a study of T cell repertoires in cytomegalovirus infection. The wider study: From public TCR beta signatures came an indication of both CMV infection and matching HLA type.

Via MiXCR, TCRdb re-called the reads, giving one row per CDR3 protein. The sample lists approximately 700,000 distinct CDR3 sequences, 35% to 45% occurring once. General study points: HLA-C-restricted TCR beta clonotypes specific for CMV led the ex vivo response. Totalled public TCR beta family frequency picked out people who carried CMV plus the relevant HLA.

The CDR3 is 17 residues long. Between the trimmed V and J ends, which lost 0 bases and 4 bases, there was a span of 16 bases. This receptor was obtained from a human donor in good health (CMV status not recorded). Some clones in this sample may be carry-over from other donors' samples. Sample: PBMCs. The chain carries TRBV23-1 and TRBJ2-1; a weak D match, TRBD2 (5 bases). TRBV23-1 is recorded as an ORF, its role being uncertain. This CDR3 is CASSQSPGSTSYNEQFF. CDR3 nucleotides: TGCGCCAGCAGTCAATCCCCGGGGTCCACCTCTTACAATGAGCAGTTCTTC.